This entry features one T cell receptor (beta chain) sequence. J lost 0 bases, V lost 5 bases, and 8 bases had no gene match. Germline assignment: CDR1 MNHEY and CDR2 SMNVEV (reference sequence). The CDR3 has 16 residues. The sample belongs to a study of cytomegalovirus exposure and HLA in healthy donors. The PCR made use of 60 Vbeta and 13 Jbeta primers. Profiling relied on immunoSEQ multiplex PCR, and the TCRdb table lists in-frame clones only, not all of them. The sample has about 120,000 clones; about 75% are singletons. What was sequenced was PBMCs. This sequence was found in a man between 60 and 70 years old in good health and CMV-seropositive. The gene calls are TRBV27 and TRBJ1-2; TRBD1 agrees at 8 bases. CDR3 loop: CASSPRLQGANYGYTF. The CDR3 DNA reads as TGTGCCAGCAGTCCTCGGCTACAGGGGGCTAACTATGGCTACACCTTC.